The entry below describes one T cell receptor beta chain. What antigen it recognizes has not been identified. Base quality data are lacking; no much larger clone is found one base away. The CDR3 numbers 13 residues from cysteine through phenylalanine. Of all the DNA, just the CDR3 is kept, 39 bases in frame from base 1. V and J lose 4 bases and 3 bases, and a span of 9 bases separates them. Based on the germline V gene, the CDR1 and CDR2 sequences are KGHSH and LQKENI. Collaborating institutions collected whole blood in K2EDTA tubes following their own protocols. For TCRbeta analysis, collaborators shipped samples as frozen whole blood, isolated PBMCs, or DNA extracted from either of those sample types. The sample belongs to a study of blood T cell repertoires in COVID-19 (TCRdb year 2020). With respect to the entire study: The collaborator samples originated in the United States, Italy and Spain and spanned the acute and convalescent phases of COVID-19. The material from the prospective study consisted of cDNA or gDNA derived from T cells, B-cell-depleted T cells, or PBMCs. Deeply sampled blood TCRbeta repertoires from subjects exposed to, actively infected with, or recovered from COVID-19 were included in the dataset. The repertoires were released in a freely available public database intended as a resource for research on the immune response to SARS-CoV-2. The samples were drawn from two sources: the first 160 participants of the ongoing ImmuneRACE study, and fewer than 1,500 subjects contributed by 6 global collaborators. The sample metadata nearly always contained a de-identified subject ID, COVID-19 status, age in years and sex. HLA class I and class II types, where available, came from metadata supplied by the sample provider rather than from assay-based typing. The research as a whole found: The amount of clinical and demographic metadata varied by source and participant and was provided uncurated.

TCRbeta CDR3 regions were amplified from genomic DNA using the immunoSEQ Assay, a bias-controlled multiplex PCR. The authors processed their data as follows. Within the assay, amplification of reference gene primers was used to estimate how many nucleated cells each sample contained. To quantify the absolute abundance of each unique TCRbeta CDR3 rearrangement, sequence reads were collapsed and filtered. For each sample, productive Simpson clonality was calculated as the square root of Simpson's diversity index across productive rearrangements. In TCRdb, the immuneACCESS table is reduced to in-frame sequences with V and J assigned. These tables do not hold every clone; where another copy was compared, an unresolved V gene accounts for under half, and the others remain unexplained. The V and J calls and clone size come from that table; D and trimming were worked out from the DNA. Recorded for this sample are over 150,000 clones; roughly 86% of them occurred a single time. 5.5% to 7% of the sample belongs to the ten largest clones.

The chain links TRBV18 with TRBJ1-1, with the D gene call left open. Material: peripheral blood. The TCR comes from a man in his fifties with active or convalescent COVID-19. The CDR3 corresponds to CASSRISDTEAFF. The DNA sequence follows: TGTGCCAGCTCACGTATCAGCGACACTGAAGCTTTCTTT.